The source of this TCR beta chain is a study of T-cell reconstitution after alpha-beta-depleted transplantation in children. The TCRbeta library incorporated unique molecular identifiers. In TCRdb, the PCR reads were re-called with MiXCR into one record per CDR3 protein. The data contain approximately 240,000 distinct CDR3 sequences, approximately 9.9% of them seen just once; the ten biggest clones take up about 5%. CDR3 length: 14 amino acids. Deletions cut 4 bases from V and 0 bases from J, with 7 bases between. Germline lookup yields CDR1 SGHVS and CDR2 FNYEAQ. The rearrangement uses TRBV7-6 and TRBJ1-3; D not resolved. This sample comprised PBMCs from the stem cell graft donor, obtained from the stem cell graft. The TCR comes from a human donor who donated a stem cell graft to a child with SCID. This chain's CDR3 is CASSWDPSGNTIYF. DNA for the CDR3: TGTGCCAGCAGCTGGGATCCCTCTGGAAACACCATATATTTT.